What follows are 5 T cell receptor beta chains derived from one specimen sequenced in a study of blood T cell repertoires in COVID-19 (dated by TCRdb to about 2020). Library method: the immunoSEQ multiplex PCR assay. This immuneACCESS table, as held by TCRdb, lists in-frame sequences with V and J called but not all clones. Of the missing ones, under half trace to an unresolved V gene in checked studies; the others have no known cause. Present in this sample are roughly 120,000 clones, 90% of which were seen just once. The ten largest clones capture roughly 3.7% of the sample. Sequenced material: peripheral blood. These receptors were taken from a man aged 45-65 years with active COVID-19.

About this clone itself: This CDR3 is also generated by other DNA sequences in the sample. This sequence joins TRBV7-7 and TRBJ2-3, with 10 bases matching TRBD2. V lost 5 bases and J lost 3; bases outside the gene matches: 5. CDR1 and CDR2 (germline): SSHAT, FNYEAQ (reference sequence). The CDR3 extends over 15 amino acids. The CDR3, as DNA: TGTGCCAGCAGCCCGGGACTAGCGCGTACAGATACGCAGTATTTT. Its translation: CASSPGLARTDTQYF.

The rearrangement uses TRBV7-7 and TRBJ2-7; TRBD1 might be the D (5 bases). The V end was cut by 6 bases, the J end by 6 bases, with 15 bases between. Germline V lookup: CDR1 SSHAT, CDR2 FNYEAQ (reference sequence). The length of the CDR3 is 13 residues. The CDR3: CASSSGASGEQYF. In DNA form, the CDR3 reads TGTGCCAGCAGTTCTGGGGCCTCCGGCGAGCAGTACTTC.

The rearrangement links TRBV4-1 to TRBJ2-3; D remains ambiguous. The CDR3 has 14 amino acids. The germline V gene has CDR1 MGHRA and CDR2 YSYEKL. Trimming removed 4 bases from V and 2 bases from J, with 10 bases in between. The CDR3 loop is CASSPLGLTDTQYF. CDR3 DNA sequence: TGCGCCAGCAGCCCACTTGGTCTCACAGATACGCAGTATTTT.

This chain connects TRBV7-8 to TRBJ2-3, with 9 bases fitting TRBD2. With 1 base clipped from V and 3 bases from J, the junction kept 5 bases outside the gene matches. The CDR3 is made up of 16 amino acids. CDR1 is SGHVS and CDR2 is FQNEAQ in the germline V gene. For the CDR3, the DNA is TGTGCCAGCAGCTTAGGAAGCGGGGGGAGAACAGATACGCAGTATTTT. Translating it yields CASSLGSGGRTDTQYF.

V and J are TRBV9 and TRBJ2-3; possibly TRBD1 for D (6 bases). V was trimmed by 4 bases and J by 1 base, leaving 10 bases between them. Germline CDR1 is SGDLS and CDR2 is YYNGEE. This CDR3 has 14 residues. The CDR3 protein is CASSSGQRTDTQYF. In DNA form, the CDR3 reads TGTGCCAGCAGCTCCGGACAGCGCACAGATACGCAGTATTTT.